The sequence of this T cell receptor beta chain was determined in a study of HIV-infected children after antiretroviral therapy interruption (dated by TCRdb to between 2019 and 2020). Regarding the research as a whole: Eight children were included: four on planned treatment interruption and four on continuous treatment, all with CD4+ count above 500 and viral load below 50 copies/ml. The interruption group had a median age of about 8.9 years, compared with 7 to 8 years in the continuous treatment group. Exposure to EBV and CMV had been recorded for most participating children. In the interruption arm, samples were obtained at week 0, week 12, end of interruption (week 24 or 48), and about 3 years after study end. For the continuous-treatment arm, samples from the corresponding weeks 0, 48 and 150 were analyzed. Alongside measurements of thymic output, TCR repertoires of children on planned treatment interruption were compared with TCR repertoires of children on continuous antiretroviral treatment.

Taken with the paper, the label for treatment or condition translates to: PENTA 11 planned treatment interruption arm or continuous ART arm. Children from the United Kingdom aged 2 to 15 years who had been given at least three-drug ART for at least 24 weeks were enrolled as participants. Cryopreserved PBMCs with at least 5 million viable cells were required; four candidate patients were excluded for low viable PBMC yield. Using a FACSAria III cell sorter, naive CD4+ CD45RA+ CD45RO- T cells were FACS-sorted out of thawed PBMCs. The sorted cells were fixed, and RNA was then extracted with the RNeasy FFPE kit and afterward with the RNeasy Micro kit. On the study overall, not on this receptor specifically: Minor non-naive CD45RA+ populations, such as EMRA or stem memory cells, might be present among the sorted CD45RA+ naive cells. The small number of patients is a limitation of the study, so the data should be interpreted with caution. In the naive CD4+ repertoires of PTI patients, CDR3 sharing between time points dropped after the start of interruption, while many sequences were shared between the end of interruption and 3 years later. The naive CD4+ Gini coefficient rose by the end of treatment interruption, suggesting clonal expansion, and returned to baseline by 3 years.

This clonotype occurred many times. The target of this receptor is not known. Qualities for individual bases were not recorded, and no much larger clone is one base off. Receptor libraries were prepared by 3' RACE. To correct PCR amplification bias, TCR libraries were generated from RNA with a 3' RACE protocol that used unique molecular identifiers. Up to about 12 amplicon libraries were pooled and sequenced on an Illumina MiSeq with v2 2x250 paired-end chemistry. Per the source publication's procedure: Decombinator was used to process the reads, assigning V and J genes and CDR3 and applying barcode-based correction of errors and PCR bias. Repertoires were subsampled to equal depth before Gini coefficients were calculated with the R ineq package. Three approaches were used to assess CDR3 similarity: GLIPH, Hamming distance and a shared triplet metric. TCRdb trimmed public reads at Q25 via fastp, called clones via MiXCR and kept in-frame beta chains. Here each entry gathers all rows of one CDR3 protein and keeps the most common genes and DNA. The V and J calls follow TCRdb's processing rather than the paper's. The sample table lists about 89,000 distinct CDR3 sequences, 5.5% to 8.5% of them with a count of one. The top ten clones comprise around 1.1% of the sample.

V was cut back by 6 bases and J by 3 bases, leaving a gap of 26 bases between them. Counted from cysteine to phenylalanine, this CDR3 has 18 amino acids. The kept DNA is CDR3 alone, 54 bases in frame from the first base. Sequenced material: CD45RA+ CD4+ T cells from PBMCs, pooled from several time points, taken from a donor given antiretroviral therapy, either interrupted or continuous. The sample's cell subset or site label is to be understood as: naive CD4+ CD45RA+ CD45RO- T cells. The source of this sequence is a pool of human donors with HIV. The chain employs TRBV12-3 or TRBV12-4 and TRBJ1-2, with the D gene uncertain. Here the CDR3 is given as CASSFRRQALQTYYGYTF. The DNA sequence follows: TGTGCCAGCAGCTTCCGAAGGCAGGCACTTCAGACTTACTATGGCTACACCTTC.